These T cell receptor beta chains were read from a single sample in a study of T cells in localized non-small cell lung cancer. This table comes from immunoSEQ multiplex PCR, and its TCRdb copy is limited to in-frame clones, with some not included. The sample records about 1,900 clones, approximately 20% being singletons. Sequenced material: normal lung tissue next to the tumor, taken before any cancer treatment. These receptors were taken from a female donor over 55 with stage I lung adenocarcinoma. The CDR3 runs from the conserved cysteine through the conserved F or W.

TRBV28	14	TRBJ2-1	CASGTSGRAGEQFF
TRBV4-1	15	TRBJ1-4	CASSRSTGYNEKLFF
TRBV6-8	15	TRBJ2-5	CASRPVGMGKETQYF
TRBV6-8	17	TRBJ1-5	CASSGQDRGPSVQPQHF
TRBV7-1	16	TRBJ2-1	CASSSSGGSSYNEQFF
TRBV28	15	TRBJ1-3	CASSLLVDMGNTIYF
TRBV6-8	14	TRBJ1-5	CASSYGAANQPQHF
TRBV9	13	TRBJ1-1	CASSFRVDTEAFF
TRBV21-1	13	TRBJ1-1	CASSVGGDSEAFF
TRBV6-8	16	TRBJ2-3	CASSPEGVSGTDTQYF
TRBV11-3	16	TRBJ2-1	CASSDGAAGDNNEQFF
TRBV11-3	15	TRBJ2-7	CASSFSVGWDYEQYF
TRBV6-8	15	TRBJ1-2	CASSYRGASDYGYTF
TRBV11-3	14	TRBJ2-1	CASSFIKGGDEQFF
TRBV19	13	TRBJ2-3	CASSPSSTDTQYF
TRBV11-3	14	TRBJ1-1	CASSFSRSNTEAFF
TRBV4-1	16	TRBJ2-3	CASSQAPSGSADTQYF
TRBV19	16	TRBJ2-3	CASSPGPSSLTDTQYF
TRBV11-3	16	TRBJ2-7	CASSPGLAGGVYEQYF
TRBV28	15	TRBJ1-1	CASSSQARPLAEAFF
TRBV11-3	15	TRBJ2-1	CASSRYSGGIDEQFF
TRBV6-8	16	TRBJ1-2	CASSYGPGTGIYGYTF
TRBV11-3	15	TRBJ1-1	CASSLGVGGASEAFF
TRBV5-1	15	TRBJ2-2	CASSLLAGDTGELFF
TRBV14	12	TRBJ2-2	CASSRGGMELFF
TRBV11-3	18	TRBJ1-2	CASSLDSGDRALLRGYTF
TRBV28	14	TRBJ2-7	CASSLGTANYEQYF
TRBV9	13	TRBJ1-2	CASTKGDDRGYTF
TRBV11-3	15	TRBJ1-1	CASSTPLWVRAEAFF
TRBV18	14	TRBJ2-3	CASSIDRSTDTQYF
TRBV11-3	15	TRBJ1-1	CASSPWSATNTEAFF
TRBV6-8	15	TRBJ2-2	CASRVAGGNTGELFF
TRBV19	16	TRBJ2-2	CASRMAGRATTGELFF
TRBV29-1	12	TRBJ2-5	CSVEEGVVAQYF
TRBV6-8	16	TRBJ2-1	CASRAQGLSSENEQFF
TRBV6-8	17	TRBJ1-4	CASRKDTRLATIEKLFF
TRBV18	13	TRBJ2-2	CASSETGTGELFF
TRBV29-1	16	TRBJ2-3	CSVESSGRASADTQYF
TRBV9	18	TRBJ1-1	CASSELGGQAAVNTEAFF
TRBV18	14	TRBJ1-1	CASSSDRGRAEAFF
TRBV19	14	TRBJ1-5	CASSIWDPNQPQHF
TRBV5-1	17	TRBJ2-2	CASSSMKTGGNTGELFF
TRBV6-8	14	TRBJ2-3	CASSSRLGGDTQYF
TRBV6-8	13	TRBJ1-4	CASETANNEKLFF
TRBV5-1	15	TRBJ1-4	CASSSGQGSNEKLFF
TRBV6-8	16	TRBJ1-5	CASSYSFTPGNQPQHF
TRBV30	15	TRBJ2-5	CASQGGGRARETQYF
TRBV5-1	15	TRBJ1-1	CASSREALPNTEAFF
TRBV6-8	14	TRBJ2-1	CASSLLILAGEQFF
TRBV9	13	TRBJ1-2	CASSDTQGGATTF
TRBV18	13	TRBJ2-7	CASSPSQGGEQYF
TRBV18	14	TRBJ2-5	CASSPVGQQETQYF
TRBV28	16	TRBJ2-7	CASSVSGTARSYEQYF
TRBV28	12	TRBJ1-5	CASSPAVQPQHF